This TCR beta chain is from a study of T cells in Graves' hyperthyroidism and ophthalmopathy. Germline V gene lookup returns CDR1 KGHDR and CDR2 SFDVKD. Germline trimming cut 7 bases from V and 2 bases from J; bases unmatched to any gene: 7. The CDR3 runs 16 residues. If no ophthalmopathy progression occurred within 18 months, Graves' hyperthyroidism was stable. Patients were excluded because of uncontrolled infection, other autoimmune disease, pregnancy or lactation. PBMCs were obtained from about 9.9 ml fresh peripheral blood. RNA transcripts yielded amplified TCR beta CDR3 regions. When the TCR CDR3 underwent first-round RT-PCR, the HTBI primer set was used. TCRdb reprocessed the multiplex PCR reads via MiXCR and lists one record per CDR3 protein. Among around 100,000 distinct CDR3 sequences listed, roughly 47% were seen once.

Material for sequencing was blood. The rearrangement joins TRBV24-1 to TRBJ2-1, with 10 positions matching TRBD1. The sequence came from a middle-aged man with Graves' hyperthyroidism. CDR3 nucleotides: TGTGCCACCAGCAGCGTCGACAGGGGGCCCTACAATGAGCAGTTCTTC. It translates to CATSSVDRGPYNEQFF.